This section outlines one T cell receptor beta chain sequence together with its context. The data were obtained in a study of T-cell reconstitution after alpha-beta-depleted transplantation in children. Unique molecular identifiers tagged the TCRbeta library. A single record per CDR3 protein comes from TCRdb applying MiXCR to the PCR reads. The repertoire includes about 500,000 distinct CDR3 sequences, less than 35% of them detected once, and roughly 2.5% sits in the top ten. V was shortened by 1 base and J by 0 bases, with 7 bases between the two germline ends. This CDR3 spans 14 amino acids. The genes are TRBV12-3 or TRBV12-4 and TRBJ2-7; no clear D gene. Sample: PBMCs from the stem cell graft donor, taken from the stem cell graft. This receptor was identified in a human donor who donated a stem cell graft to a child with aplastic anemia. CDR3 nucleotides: TGTGCCAGCAGTTTAGGGCAGCCCTCCTACGAGCAGTACGTC. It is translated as CASSLGQPSYEQYV.